These 23 T cell receptor beta chains came from one sample sequenced in a study of technical replicates of blood from a few donors. Data came from immunoSEQ multiplex PCR; TCRdb stores just in-frame clones and leaves some out. Of fewer than 95,000 clones listed, 94% are singletons. Sequencing input: T cells isolated from PBMCs. The source is a human donor in good health.

The genes are TRBV27 and TRBJ1-6, with 8 bases aligning to TRBD1. The germline V gene has CDR1 MNHEY and CDR2 SMNVEV (reference sequence). The CDR3 consists of 15 residues. Losses at the gene ends were 4 bases for V and 10 bases for J; bases not matched to a gene: 9. In DNA form, the CDR3 reads TGTGCCAGCAGTTCCGCCTCGGCAGGGGGCTCACCCCTCCACTTT. Residues: CASSSASAGGSPLHF.

The V gene is TRBV6-1, the J gene TRBJ2-1; a weak D match, TRBD2 (6 bases). With 4 bases removed from V and 8 bases from J, the gap between germline ends came to 12 bases. The germline gives CDR1 MNHNS, CDR2 SASEGT. This CDR3 is built from 13 residues. The CDR3 reads CASSGGLAYEQFF. The DNA of the CDR3 is TGTGCCAGCAGTGGGGGTCTAGCGTATGAGCAGTTCTTC.

The chain recombines TRBV15 with TRBJ2-7; tentatively, D is TRBD2 (5 bases). Germline V gives CDR1 LNHNV, CDR2 YYDKDF (reference sequence). This CDR3 is 15 amino acids long. With 0 bases removed from V and 2 bases from J, the gap between germline ends came to 11 bases. CDR3 sequence reads: CATSRDRGQAYEQYF. The CDR3, as DNA: TGTGCCACCAGCAGAGATCGAGGGCAGGCCTACGAGCAGTACTTC.

The V gene is TRBV19, the J gene TRBJ1-2, with D maybe TRBD1 (5 bases). CDR1 and CDR2 (germline): LNHDA, SQIVND (reference sequence). The CDR3 contains 14 residues. The V end was cut by 8 bases, the J end by 4 bases, with 17 bases between. CDR3 DNA sequence: TGTGCCAGTCATATCGGGGGTCAACCCTATGGCTACACCTTC. It translates to CASHIGGQPYGYTF.

The rearrangement uses TRBV19 and TRBJ2-3; no firm D call. The germline CDR1 and CDR2 sequences are LNHDA and SQIVND (reference sequence). CDR3 length: 14 amino acids. Deletions cut 5 bases from V and 5 bases from J, with 14 bases between. The DNA for the CDR3 is TGTGCCAGTAGTCATGGCTTGGGCCAAGATACGCAGTATTTT. It translates to CASSHGLGQDTQYF.

The chain couples TRBV18 to TRBJ1-4; 8 nucleotides match TRBD1. CDR3 size: 17 residues. The V gene end was trimmed by 0 bases and the J gene end by 3 bases; junction bases not matched to a gene: 6. CDR1 is KGHSH, CDR2 LQKENI, per germline. The CDR3 reads CASSPPQGDTANEKLFF. As DNA, the CDR3 is TGTGCCAGCTCACCACCACAGGGGGATACGGCTAATGAAAAACTGTTTTTT. The variable domain in full, completed from reference TRBV18 and TRBJ1-4, reads NAGVMQNPRHLVRRRGQEARLRCSPMKGHSHVYWYRQLPEEGLKFMVYLQKENIIDESGMPKERFSAEFPKEGPSILRIQQVVRGDSAAYFCASSPPQGDTANEKLFFGSGTQLSVL.

The chain has TRBV5-1 and TRBJ2-1; the D is unclear. The V gene lost 0 bases and the J gene lost 8 bases, with 9 bases spanning the gap. CDR3 length: 13 residues. From germline, CDR1 is SGHRS and CDR2 YFSETQ. CDR3 in amino acids: CASSLAETYEQFF. CDR3 nucleotide sequence: TGCGCCAGCAGCTTGGCGGAGACGTATGAGCAGTTCTTC.

The chain is built from TRBV11-2 and TRBJ1-5; no clear D. CDR3 length: 13 amino acids. The germline V and J ends were trimmed by 1 base and 9 bases, with 10 bases remaining between them. The germline gives CDR1 SGHAT, CDR2 FQNNGV. CDR3 sequence: CASSLARARPQHF. CDR3 sequence (DNA): TGTGCCAGCAGCTTAGCGAGGGCTCGGCCCCAGCATTTT.

The chain has TRBV5-5 and TRBJ2-7; tentatively, D is TRBD2 (6 bases). CDR3 length equals 16 residues. Trimming took off 4 bases at V and 1 base at J, with 18 bases between the two ends. The germline V gene encodes CDR1 SGHKS and CDR2 YYEKEE (reference sequence). For the CDR3, the DNA is TGTGCCAGCAGCCCACGGCGGGGCAGGGTTTCCTACGAGCAGTACTTC. Translating gives CASSPRRGRVSYEQYF. The full variable domain, in which reference TRBV5-5 and TRBJ2-7 provide the parts outside the CDR3, is DAGVTQSPTHLIKTRGQQVTLRCSPISGHKSVSWYQQVLGQGPQFIFQYYEKEERGRGNFPDRFSARQFPNYSSELNVNALLLGDSALYLCASSPRRGRVSYEQYFGPGTRLTVT.

The chain employs TRBV5-8 and TRBJ1-2; D remains ambiguous. CDR1 and CDR2 from the germline V gene are SGHTS and YDEGEE. There are 13 residues in the CDR3. V was shortened by 2 bases and J by 4 bases, with 9 bases between the two germline ends. This CDR3 is CASSFKGGYGYTF. The CDR3 nucleotides read TGTGCCAGCAGCTTCAAGGGAGGCTATGGCTACACCTTC. Looking up the rest from reference TRBV5-8 and TRBJ1-2 gives the full variable domain: EAGVTQSPTHLIKTRGQQATLRCSPISGHTSVYWYQQALGLGLQFLLWYDEGEERNRGNFPPRFSGRQFPNYSSELNVNALELEDSALYLCASSFKGGYGYTFGSGTRLTVV.

The sample holds a few counts of this clone. This chain joins TRBV5-1 and TRBJ1-5; 7 positions match TRBD1. V shed 4 bases, J shed 4 bases, and the junction held 5 bases outside the gene matches. Germline CDR1 SGHRS, CDR2 YFSETQ. CDR3 length: 14 residues. The CDR3 loop is CASSPGTANQPQHF. CDR3 nucleotides: TGCGCCAGCAGCCCTGGGACAGCTAATCAGCCCCAGCATTTT.

The chain has TRBV5-1 and TRBJ2-7, with TRBD1 identical over 10 bases. This CDR3 has 15 residues. Per the germline V gene, CDR1 is SGHRS and CDR2 is YFSETQ. The J segment lost 3 bases and the V segment lost 4 bases, leaving 7 bases of the junction unmatched. In DNA, the CDR3 is TGCGCCAGCAGCCAGGGACAGGGGAAGAACTACGAGCAGTACTTC. Its protein is CASSQGQGKNYEQYF.

J is TRBJ2-5 and V is TRBV25-1, with 11 bases lining up with TRBD2. There are 16 residues in the CDR3. Germline lookup yields CDR1 MGHDK and CDR2 SYGVNS. The V and J ends lost 8 bases and 5 bases, in that order; junction bases with no gene match: 13. Here the CDR3 reads CASSKPTSGTTETQYF. CDR3 DNA sequence: TGTGCCAGCTCGAAGCCGACTAGCGGGACAACGGAGACCCAGTACTTC.

This chain connects TRBV5-1 to TRBJ2-3; TRBD2 matches at 10 bases. The CDR3 is made up of 18 amino acids. CDR1 is SGHRS, CDR2 YFSETQ, per germline. Trimming took 0 bases from V and 0 from J; bases not matched to a gene: 7. The CDR3 spells CASSLGIGLADSTDTQYF. In DNA, the CDR3 is TGCGCCAGCAGCTTGGGGATCGGACTAGCGGACAGCACAGATACGCAGTATTTT.

This clone is a singleton in its sample. The chain recombines TRBV5-1 with TRBJ2-5; TRBD2 might be the D (6 bases). The germline V and J ends were trimmed by 1 base and 3 bases, with 16 bases remaining between them. The CDR3 runs 16 residues. Germline V CDR1 and CDR2: SGHRS, YFSETQ. The CDR3 spells CASSLWVAAIKETQYF. Here the CDR3 DNA reads TGCGCCAGCAGCTTGTGGGTAGCGGCGATCAAAGAGACCCAGTACTTC.

The chain recombines TRBV30 with TRBJ2-7, with D perhaps matching TRBD2 (6 bases). The V end lost 3 bases, the J end lost 7 bases, and 19 bases lay between the germline ends. Germline V CDR1 and CDR2: GTSNPN, SVGIG (reference sequence). The CDR3 spans 14 residues. The CDR3 bases are TGTGCCTGGAGGCGGGGCACAAGGACCCGGGAGCAGTACTTC. Residues: CAWRRGTRTREQYF.

The CDR3 loop reads CASSVRDKNSPLHF. The CDR3 DNA is TGTGCCAGCAGCGTTAGGGACAAGAATTCACCCCTCCACTTT. The gene calls are TRBV6-5 and TRBJ1-6, with D possibly TRBD1 on 6 matching bases. Germline lookup yields CDR1 MNHEY and CDR2 SVGAGI. The V gene lost 6 bases and the J gene lost 7 bases, with 13 bases spanning the gap. The CDR3 extends over 14 amino acids.

J is TRBJ2-5 and V is TRBV2, with D possibly TRBD1 on 5 matching bases. Germline loops: CDR1 SNHLY, CDR2 FYNNEI. The CDR3 is 15 amino acids. V lost 3 bases and J lost 1, with 12 bases in between. The CDR3 DNA follows: TGTGCCAGCAGTGAGCTGGCAAGGGGCCAAGAGACCCAGTACTTC. Protein product: CASSELARGQETQYF.

This clone was picked up one time. The chain combines TRBV5-1 with TRBJ2-5; TRBD2 aligns across 10 bases. V lost 4 bases, J lost 5 bases, and 5 bases stayed unmatched. Looked up from germline, CDR1 is SGHRS and CDR2 is YFSETQ. The CDR3 spans 14 residues. CDR3 nucleotides: TGCGCCAGCAGCGGGGGACTAGCGCAGGAGACCCAGTACTTC. Translating it yields CASSGGLAQETQYF.

This chain joins TRBV6-6 and TRBJ2-3; D remains ambiguous. The CDR3 is 14 residues long. From germline, CDR1 is MNHNY and CDR2 SVGAGI (reference sequence). With 4 bases removed from V and 0 bases from J, the gap between germline ends came to 8 bases. The CDR3 sequence is CASSSLSSTDTQYF. The CDR3 DNA is TGTGCCAGCAGTTCCCTCTCTAGCACAGATACGCAGTATTTT.

The chain has TRBV6-1 and TRBJ2-1, with 7 bases matching TRBD1. The CDR3 extends over 13 amino acids. V gave up 2 bases and J gave up 7 bases; unmatched junction bases: 2. Germline CDR1 MNHNS, CDR2 SASEGT. CDR3 amino acids: CASSELRGNEQFF. CDR3 in DNA: TGTGCCAGCAGTGAACTCAGGGGGAATGAGCAGTTCTTC.

This chain uses TRBV9 with TRBJ2-1; D possibly corresponds to TRBD1 (6 bases). The germline V and J ends were trimmed by 0 bases and 4 bases, with 11 bases remaining between them. Per germline, CDR1 SGDLS and CDR2 YYNGEE. This CDR3 has 15 residues. CDR3 loop: CASSVAGQLYNEQFF. In DNA, the CDR3 is TGTGCCAGCAGCGTAGCCGGACAGCTTTACAATGAGCAGTTCTTC.

The rearrangement uses TRBV6-5 and TRBJ1-2; D possibly corresponds to TRBD1 (5 bases). V gave up 0 bases and J gave up 4 bases, with 6 bases separating them. The CDR3 has 13 amino acids. In germline, CDR1 is MNHEY, CDR2 SVGAGI. The DNA of the CDR3 is TGTGCCAGCAGTTACTCTCAGGGCTATGGCTACACCTTC. This encodes CASSYSQGYGYTF.